One and the same sample provided the 16 T cell receptor beta chains below, sequenced in a study of spatial heterogeneity in lung cancer. Notes on the study in general: Counts of expanded intratumoral alpha and beta TCRs tracked tumor mutation counts.

TCRdb reprocessed the 5' RACE reads with MiXCR, giving one entry per CDR3 protein. The sample has 4,200 or so distinct CDR3 sequences, 6.5% to 10% seen once. For these TCRs, the target antigens are not known. The sample's time point: sample taken at primary tumor resection. The sample consisted of lung tumor tissue, taken at surgery. The receptors come from a male donor with early-stage non-small cell lung cancer.

This clonotype is termed large. The V gene is TRBV11-3, the J gene TRBJ2-2, with D perhaps matching TRBD1 or TRBD2 (6 bases each). Germline CDR1 SGHNT, CDR2 YENEEA. The CDR3 has 14 residues. Trimming took 5 bases from V and 8 from J, leaving 15 bases between them. The CDR3 here is CASSPRGQNGELFF. CDR3 DNA: TGTGCCAGCAGCCCCCGGGGGCAGAATGGGGAGCTGTTTTTT. Supplemented by reference TRBV11-3 and TRBJ2-2, the full variable domain reads EAGVVQSPRYKIIEKKQPVAFWCNPISGHNTLYWYLQNLGQGPELLIRYENEEAVDDSQLPKDRFSAERLKGVDSTLKIQPAELGDSAVYLCASSPRGQNGELFFGEGSRLTVL.

This clonotype was counted ten times or more. The chain is built from TRBV2 and TRBJ2-5; possibly TRBD1 for D (6 bases). CDR3 size: 14 residues. The V end was cut by 1 base, the J end by 6 bases, with 12 bases between. Germline CDR1 is SNHLY and CDR2 is FYNNEI. CDR3 loop: CASSEGDTSQTQYF. CDR3 sequence (DNA): TGTGCCAGCAGTGAAGGGGACACCAGTCAGACCCAGTACTTC.

This clonotype was observed at least ten times. The J gene is TRBJ2-3, the V gene TRBV29-1, with TRBD1 identical over 9 bases. In germline, CDR1 is SQVTM, CDR2 ANQGSEA. Trimming cost V 0 bases and J 5 bases; bases outside gene matches: 3. The CDR3 spans 14 residues. For the CDR3, the DNA is TGCAGCGTTGAAGAGGGGACAGGGAGAGATACGCAGTATTTT. Amino acids: CSVEEGTGRDTQYF.

This clonotype is labeled medium-sized. The chain carries TRBV20-1 and TRBJ1-5, with D possibly being TRBD1 (5 bases). Trimming removed 6 bases from V and 0 bases from J, with 9 bases in between. The germline V gene has CDR1 DFQATT and CDR2 SNEGSKA (reference sequence). This CDR3 has 13 amino acids. Here the CDR3 DNA reads TGCAGTGCCCAGGGTAATAGCAATCAGCCCCAGCATTTT. The encoded protein is CSAQGNSNQPQHF.

In its sample, this clonotype ranks as large. The V gene is TRBV3-1, the J gene TRBJ2-1, with 8 bases identical to TRBD2. This CDR3 has 17 amino acids. Germline V gene lookup returns CDR1 LGHDT and CDR2 YNNKEL (reference sequence). V lost 4 bases and J lost 7; bases outside the gene matches: 15. DNA of the CDR3: TGTGCCAGCAGCCCTTACTTCCCGGGACTAGGGGATAATGAGCAGTTCTTC. Protein product: CASSPYFPGLGDNEQFF.

This clonotype is labeled as medium-sized. The chain's CDR3 is CASSQDLTGDGGDTQYF. The CDR3 DNA sequence: TGCGCCAGCAGCCAAGATCTCACAGGTGACGGTGGGGATACGCAGTATTTT. The chain has TRBV4-3 and TRBJ2-3, with a possible D match to TRBD1 (5 bases). Trimming shortened V by 0 bases and J by 6 bases, and 19 bases separated the two germline ends. CDR3 length equals 17 residues. From germline, CDR1 is LGHNA and CDR2 YSLEER.

In its sample, this clonotype ranks as medium-sized. The genes are TRBV6-2 or TRBV6-3 and TRBJ1-5; tentatively, D is TRBD1 (6 bases). The V end lost 7 bases, the J end lost 5 bases, and 12 bases lay between the germline ends. The CDR3 runs 13 residues. Per germline, CDR1 MNHEY and CDR2 SVGEGT. The CDR3 is CASTVDSYQPQHF. The CDR3 nucleotides are TGTGCCAGCACCGTGGACAGCTATCAGCCCCAGCATTTT.

This clonotype was seen more than once but under ten times. CDR3 sequence (DNA): TGTGCCAGCAGACTAACCGGGGAGCTGTTTTTT. It is translated as CASRLTGELFF. V gene TRBV7-9 combines with J gene TRBJ2-2; D is undetermined. Germline-derived CDR1 and CDR2 are SEHNR and FQNEAQ (reference sequence). Trimming stripped 6 bases from V and 5 bases from J, with 4 bases between. This CDR3 has 11 residues.

This clonotype is medium-sized. V gene TRBV14 combines with J gene TRBJ1-1; TRBD1 might be the D (5 bases). V lost 8 bases and J 4 bases, leaving 17 bases between the germline ends. CDR3 length: 14 amino acids. CDR1 and CDR2 from the germline V gene are SGHDN and FVKESK. This CDR3 is CASRPGGAGTEAFF. The CDR3 DNA sequence: TGTGCCAGCCGACCAGGAGGGGCCGGCACTGAAGCTTTCTTT.

In this sample, this clonotype is medium-sized. The chain links TRBV20-1 to TRBJ1-2; tentative D call: TRBD1 (5 bases). The V end lost 6 bases, the J end lost 1 base, and 6 bases lay between the germline ends. The CDR3 consists of 11 residues. CDR1 DFQATT and CDR2 SNEGSKA come from the germline V gene (reference sequence). The CDR3 reads CSAGGNYGYTF. The CDR3 DNA reads TGCAGTGCGGGGGGTAACTATGGCTACACCTTC.

In this sample, this clonotype turned up a few times. The V gene is TRBV7-9, the J gene TRBJ1-1, with D maybe TRBD1 (6 bases). Trimming pared 5 bases from V and 3 bases from J, leaving 16 bases between. The CDR3 sequence is 15 residues long. Germline assignment: CDR1 SEHNR and CDR2 FQNEAQ (reference sequence). As DNA, the CDR3 is TGTGCCAGCAGCCAACAACAGGGAGGGTACACTGAAGCTTTCTTT. It codes for CASSQQQGGYTEAFF.

The sample holds many counts of this clonotype. The chain uses TRBV20-1 and TRBJ2-1; the match to TRBD2 covers 8 bases. The CDR3 contains 14 residues. V was pared by 5 bases and J by 4 bases, with 7 bases of the junction left unmatched. The germline gives CDR1 DFQATT, CDR2 SNEGSKA (reference sequence). The CDR3 here is CSAPPGLGYNEQFF. CDR3 nucleotide sequence: TGCAGTGCTCCCCCGGGACTAGGATACAATGAGCAGTTCTTC.

The chain couples TRBV20-1 to TRBJ1-5; TRBD1 matches at 9 bases. The CDR3 covers 16 residues. Germline-derived CDR1 and CDR2 are DFQATT and SNEGSKA (reference sequence). Trimming at V came to 1 base and at J to 7 bases, leaving 11 bases not matched to a gene. The CDR3 loop reads CSARVGRTGAEQPQHF. Here the CDR3 DNA reads TGCAGTGCTAGAGTAGGAAGGACAGGGGCGGAACAGCCCCAGCATTTT.

In this sample, this clonotype is medium-sized. The rearrangement links TRBV20-1 to TRBJ2-1; D is perhaps TRBD2 (5 bases). The germline V gene has CDR1 DFQATT and CDR2 SNEGSKA (reference sequence). The CDR3 runs 12 residues. Trimming shortened V by 3 bases and J by 6 bases, and 9 bases separated the two germline ends. The CDR3 DNA sequence: TGCAGTGCTAGCCGCGGGTCCAATGAGCAGTTCTTC. This translates into CSASRGSNEQFF.

This clonotype was counted only a few times. The chain carries TRBV29-1 and TRBJ1-1; D is ambiguous. Germline-derived CDR1 and CDR2 are SQVTM and ANQGSEA. The ends were cut back, 3 bases at V and 3 bases at J, with 11 bases in the middle. CDR3 length: 13 amino acids. CDR3 protein: CSVEGKEYTEAFF. In DNA form, the CDR3 reads TGCAGCGTTGAGGGGAAAGAGTACACTGAAGCTTTCTTT.

The chain recombines TRBV9 with TRBJ2-7, with D possibly matching TRBD1 (5 bases). Germline V gene sequence: CDR1 SGDLS, CDR2 YYNGEE. There are 13 residues in the CDR3. V lost 3 bases, J lost 1 base, and 8 bases lay in between. CDR3 DNA sequence: TGTGCCAGCAGCGCCCCAGGGTCCTACGAGCAGTACTTC. Amino acids: CASSAPGSYEQYF.